The sequence of this TCR beta chain was determined in a study of cytomegalovirus exposure and HLA in healthy donors. Worth noting for this clone: Its antigen is currently unknown.

The PCR made use of 60 Vbeta and 13 Jbeta primers. TCRdb's table, derived via immunoSEQ multiplex PCR, lists solely in-frame clones and lacks some. In the table there are 100,000 to 150,000 clones, roughly 79% of which are singletons. Study results and limitations: TCR beta V- and J-gene trimming, according to a later analysis, was linked to a missense DCLRE1C variant.

The specimen sequenced was PBMCs. The receptor was isolated from a woman aged 18-30 years in good health and CMV-seronegative.

Written as DNA, the CDR3 is TGTGCCAGCAGCGCGAGGGGGACCCTGAACACTGAAGCTTTCTTT. Its translation is CASSARGTLNTEAFF. The chain carries TRBV9 and TRBJ1-1; a weak D match, TRBD1 (6 bases). Deletions cut 3 bases from V and 0 bases from J, with 12 bases between. Germline-derived CDR1 and CDR2 are SGDLS and YYNGEE. There are 15 residues in the CDR3.